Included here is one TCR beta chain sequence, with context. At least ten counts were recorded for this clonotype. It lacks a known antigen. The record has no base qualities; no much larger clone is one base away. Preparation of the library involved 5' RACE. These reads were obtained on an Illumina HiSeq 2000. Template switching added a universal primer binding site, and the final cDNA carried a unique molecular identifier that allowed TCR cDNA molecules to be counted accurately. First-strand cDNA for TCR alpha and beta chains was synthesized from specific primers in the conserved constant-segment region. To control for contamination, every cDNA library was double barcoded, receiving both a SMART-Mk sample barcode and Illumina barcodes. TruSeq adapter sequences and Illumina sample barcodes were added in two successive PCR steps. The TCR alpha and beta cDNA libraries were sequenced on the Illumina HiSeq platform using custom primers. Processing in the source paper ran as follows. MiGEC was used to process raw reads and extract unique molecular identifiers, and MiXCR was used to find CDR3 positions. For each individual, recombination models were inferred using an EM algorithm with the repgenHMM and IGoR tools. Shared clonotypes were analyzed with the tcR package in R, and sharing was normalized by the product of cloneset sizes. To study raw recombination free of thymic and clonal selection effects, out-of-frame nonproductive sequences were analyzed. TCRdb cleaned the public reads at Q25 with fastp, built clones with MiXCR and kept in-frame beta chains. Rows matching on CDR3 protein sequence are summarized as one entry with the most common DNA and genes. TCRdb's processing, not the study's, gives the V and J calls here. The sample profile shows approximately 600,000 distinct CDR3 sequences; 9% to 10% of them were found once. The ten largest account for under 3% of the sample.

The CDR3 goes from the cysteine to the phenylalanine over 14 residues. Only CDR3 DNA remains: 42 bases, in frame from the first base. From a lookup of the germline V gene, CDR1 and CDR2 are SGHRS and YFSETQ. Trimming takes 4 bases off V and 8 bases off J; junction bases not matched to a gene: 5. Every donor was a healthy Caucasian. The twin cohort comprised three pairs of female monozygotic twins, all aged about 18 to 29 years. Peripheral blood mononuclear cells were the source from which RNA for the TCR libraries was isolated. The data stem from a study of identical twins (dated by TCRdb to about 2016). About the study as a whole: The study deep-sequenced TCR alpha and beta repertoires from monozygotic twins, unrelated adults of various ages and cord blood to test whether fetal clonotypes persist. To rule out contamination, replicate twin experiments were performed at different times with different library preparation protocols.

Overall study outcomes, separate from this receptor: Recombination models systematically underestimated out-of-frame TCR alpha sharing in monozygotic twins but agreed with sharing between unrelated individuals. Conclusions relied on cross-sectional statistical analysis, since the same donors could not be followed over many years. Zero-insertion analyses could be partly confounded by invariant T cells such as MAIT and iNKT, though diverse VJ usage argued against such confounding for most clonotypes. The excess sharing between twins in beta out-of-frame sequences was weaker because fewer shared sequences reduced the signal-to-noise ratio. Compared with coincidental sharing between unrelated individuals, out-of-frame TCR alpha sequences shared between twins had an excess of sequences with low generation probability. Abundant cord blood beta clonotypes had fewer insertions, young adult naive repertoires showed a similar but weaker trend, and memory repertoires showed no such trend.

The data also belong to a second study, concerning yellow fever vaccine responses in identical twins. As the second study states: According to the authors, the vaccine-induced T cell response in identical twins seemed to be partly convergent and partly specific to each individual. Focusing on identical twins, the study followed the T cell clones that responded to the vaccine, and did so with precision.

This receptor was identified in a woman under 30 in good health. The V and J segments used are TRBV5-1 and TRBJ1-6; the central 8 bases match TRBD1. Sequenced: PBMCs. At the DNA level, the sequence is TGCGCCAGCAGCAGCACAGGGGGGGATTCACCCCTCCACTTT. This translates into CASSSTGGDSPLHF.